Presented here are 18 T cell receptor beta chains from one specimen sequenced in a study of Graves' ophthalmopathy and Graves' hyperthyroidism. TCR beta CDR3 regions were amplified from RNA transcripts. First-round RT-PCR used HTBI primers; second-round multiplex PCR followed. TCRdb independently ran MiXCR on the multiplex PCR reads; one entry per CDR3 protein. Of 400,000 to 500,000 distinct CDR3 sequences in the sample, around a fifth were seen once. Sequencing was carried out using peripheral blood. Every receptor here comes from a woman aged 18 to 35 with stable Graves' hyperthyroidism.

This clonotype was counted only a few times. The CDR3 is CASSYWGQSYTF. The CDR3 coding sequence is TGTGCCAGCAGTTATTGGGGGCAGAGCTACACCTTC. The V gene is TRBV6-9, the J gene TRBJ1-2; D may be TRBD1 (6 bases). V gave up 1 base and J gave up 9 bases, with 9 bases separating them. Germline V gene data show CDR1 as MNHGY and CDR2 as SVAAGI. The CDR3 length is 12 residues.

This clonotype was observed many times. The chain recombines TRBV20-1 with TRBJ2-5; 7 nucleotides line up with TRBD1. The V segment lost 2 bases and the J segment 2 bases; nucleotides outside the gene matches: 2. This CDR3 is 13 amino acids long. Germline CDR1 and CDR2: DFQATT and SNEGSKA (reference sequence). The CDR3 nucleotides read TGCAGTGCTAGATGGGGACAGCAAGAGACCCAGTACTTC. It codes for CSARWGQQETQYF.

This clonotype was recorded many times. The chain employs TRBV4-1 and TRBJ1-3, with D unclear. The CDR3 covers 15 residues. Germline CDR1 MGHRA, CDR2 YSYEKL. V was shortened by 0 bases and J by 0 bases, with 6 bases between the two germline ends. CDR3 sequence: CASSQERISGNTIYF. DNA of the CDR3: TGCGCCAGCAGCCAAGAACGGATCTCTGGAAACACCATATATTTT.

This clonotype occurred many times. CDR3 sequence: CASSPTIGSGANVLTF. The CDR3 coding sequence is TGTGCCAGCAGCCCCACGATAGGGTCTGGGGCCAACGTCCTGACTTTC. This rearrangement joins TRBV11-2 to TRBJ2-6; D uncertain. The germline CDR1 and CDR2 sequences are SGHAT and FQNNGV. The CDR3 totals 16 residues. V lost 5 bases to trimming and J lost 1 base, with 12 bases between them.

The chain employs TRBV28 and TRBJ2-2; D is possibly TRBD2 (6 bases). This CDR3 is built from 15 residues. The V gene's germline CDR1 is MDHEN and CDR2 SYDVKM. V dropped 3 bases and J dropped 0 bases, with 8 bases sitting between them. The CDR3 loop reads CASSLPGANTGELFF. For the CDR3, the DNA is TGTGCCAGCAGTTTGCCGGGGGCGAACACCGGGGAGCTGTTTTTT.

The table lists this clonotype with many counts. This sequence joins TRBV2 and TRBJ2-7; maybe TRBD1 (6 bases). Trimming shortened V by 8 bases and J by 3 bases, and 11 bases separated the two germline ends. From germline, CDR1 is SNHLY and CDR2 FYNNEI. This CDR3 comprises 12 residues. CDR3 region: CASGQKFYEQYF. The CDR3 nucleotides read TGTGCCAGCGGACAGAAGTTCTACGAGCAGTACTTC.

The CDR3 spells CATLGYREADYGYTF. In DNA form, the CDR3 reads TGTGCCACCCTAGGGTACAGGGAGGCGGACTATGGCTACACCTTC. This rearrangement joins TRBV15 to TRBJ1-2, with D possibly being TRBD1 (6 bases). Germline V lookup: CDR1 LNHNV, CDR2 YYDKDF (reference sequence). With 8 bases removed from V and 3 bases from J, the gap between germline ends came to 19 bases. The CDR3 covers 15 residues.

This clonotype has a count of ten or more. V usage is TRBV5-1 and J usage is TRBJ2-7, with D perhaps matching TRBD2 (6 bases). With 0 bases removed from V and 2 bases from J, the gap between germline ends came to 9 bases. The germline CDR1 and CDR2 sequences are SGHRS and YFSETQ. The CDR3 length is 14 residues. The CDR3 reads CASSLVGSPYEQYF. In DNA, the CDR3 is TGCGCCAGCAGCTTGGTCGGGAGCCCCTACGAGCAGTACTTC.

This CDR3 is CASSSPLRGRGYTF. CDR3 DNA sequence: TGTGCCAGCAGTTCGCCTTTGAGGGGTCGGGGCTACACCTTC. The chain uses TRBV27 and TRBJ1-2, with D perhaps TRBD1 (5 bases). The CDR3 extends over 14 amino acids. CDR1 is MNHEY, CDR2 SMNVEV, per germline (reference sequence). Trimming removed 4 bases at V and 8 bases at J, with 17 bases between.

This clonotype occurred many times. The V call is TRBV6-5, the J call TRBJ2-2; D tentatively reads TRBD1 or TRBD2 (6 bases each). Germline values: CDR1 MNHEY, CDR2 SVGAGI. The CDR3 sequence is 15 residues long. V lost 6 bases and J 0 bases, leaving 11 bases between the germline ends. The CDR3 region is CASRGGRANTGELFF. The CDR3 coding sequence is TGTGCCAGCAGGGGGGGCAGGGCGAACACCGGGGAGCTGTTTTTT.

This clonotype has ten or more counts. The rearrangement links TRBV6-1 to TRBJ2-7; no clear D gene. Germline CDR1 and CDR2: MNHNS and SASEGT. The CDR3 has 15 amino acids. Between the trimmed V and J ends, which lost 3 bases and 5 bases, there was a span of 17 bases. The CDR3 DNA reads TGTGCCAGCAGTGATCCAGGCCGAAAAAGCGACGAGCAGTACTTC. Its protein product is CASSDPGRKSDEQYF.

In this sample, this clonotype turned up many times. CDR3 DNA: TGTGCCAGCAGCTTAGTACAGGCATCGGGCGAGCAGTACTTC. As protein: CASSLVQASGEQYF. The chain recombines TRBV7-8 with TRBJ2-7, with D tentatively TRBD1 (5 bases). V shed 1 base and J shed 6 bases, with 13 bases lying between them. The CDR3 is 14 amino acids. The germline gives CDR1 SGHVS, CDR2 FQNEAQ. Full variable domain (rest looked up from reference TRBV7-8 and TRBJ2-7): GAGVSQSPRYKVAKRGQDVALRCDPISGHVSLFWYQQALGQGPEFLTYFQNEAQLDKSGLPSDRFFAERPEGSVSTLKIQRTQQEDSAVYLCASSLVQASGEQYFGPGTRLTVT.

In this sample, this clonotype turned up many times. The V and J genes are TRBV6-5 and TRBJ1-3, with D possibly matching TRBD1 (5 bases). The CDR3 has 14 residues. V was pared by 0 bases and J by 9 bases, with 12 bases between. Germline V gene sequence: CDR1 MNHEY, CDR2 SVGAGI. The CDR3, as DNA: TGTGCCAGCAGTTACTCGTCCGGGGACGGCACCATATATTTT. This translates into CASSYSSGDGTIYF.

Details on this clonotype: One base away lies a much larger clone, so this may be a sequencing read error. The rearrangement uses TRBV30 and TRBJ2-7; tentatively, D is TRBD2 (6 bases). The CDR3 spans 13 residues. Germline V gene lookup returns CDR1 GTSNPN and CDR2 SVGIG (reference sequence). CDR3 nucleotide sequence: TGTGTCTGGAGTGGGGGGAACATCCACGAGCAGTACTTC. Amino acid sequence: CVWSGGNIHEQYF.

This clonotype was seen many times. Being one base from a much bigger clone, this may be a read error. The conserved phenylalanine or tryptophan is not found at the CDR3 terminus, so this likely reflects a read error. This chain connects TRBV12-3 or TRBV12-4 to TRBJ2-7; 8 bases fit TRBD1. Trimming at V came to 2 bases and at J to 4 bases, leaving 1 base not matched to a gene. The CDR3 totals 13 residues. This CDR3 reads CASSLQGAYEQYS. The CDR3 DNA sequence: TGTGCCAGCAGTTTACAGGGGGCGTACGAGCAGTACTCC.

This clonotype was detected ten times or more. This chain links TRBV12-3 or TRBV12-4 with TRBJ2-7; 7 bases fit TRBD1. The ends lost 2 bases at V and 3 bases at J; junction bases unmatched: 10. This CDR3 is built from 16 residues. CDR3 nucleotides: TGTGCCAGCAGTTTATACCGGGACAGCACCATCTACGAGCAGTACTTC. This sequence encodes CASSLYRDSTIYEQYF.

The sample holds many counts of this clonotype. V usage is TRBV7-3 and J usage is TRBJ2-7, with 11 bases fitting TRBD2. This CDR3 region has 14 residues. Germline V lookup: CDR1 SGHTA, CDR2 FQGTGA. V lost 4 bases and J lost 5; bases outside the gene matches: 4. The CDR3 region has the DNA TGTGCCAGCAGCTGGACTAGCGGGTATGACGAGCAGTACTTC. Its protein is CASSWTSGYDEQYF.

The rearrangement links TRBV6-1 to TRBJ1-6; D remains unclear. This CDR3 spans 19 amino acids. V lost 1 base to trimming and J lost 0 bases, with 16 bases between them. CDR1 is MNHNS and CDR2 is SASEGT in the germline V gene. CDR3 amino acids: CASSEVGAERSSYNSPLHF. CDR3 bases: TGTGCCAGCAGTGAAGTAGGTGCTGAAAGAAGCTCCTATAATTCACCCCTCCACTTT.